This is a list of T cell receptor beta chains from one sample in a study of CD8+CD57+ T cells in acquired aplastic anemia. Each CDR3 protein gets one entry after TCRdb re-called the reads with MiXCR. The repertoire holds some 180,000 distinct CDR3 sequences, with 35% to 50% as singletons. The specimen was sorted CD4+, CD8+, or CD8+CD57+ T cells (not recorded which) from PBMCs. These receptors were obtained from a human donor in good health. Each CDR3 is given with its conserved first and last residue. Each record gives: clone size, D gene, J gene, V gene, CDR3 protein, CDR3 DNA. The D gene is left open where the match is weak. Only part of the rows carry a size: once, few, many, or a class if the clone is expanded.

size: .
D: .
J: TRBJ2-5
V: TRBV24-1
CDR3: CATGSGETQYF
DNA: TGTGCCACGGGAAGTGGGGAGACCCAGTACTTC

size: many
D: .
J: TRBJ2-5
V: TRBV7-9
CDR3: CASSLFDGSNPTQYF
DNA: TGTGCCAGCAGCTTATTTGACGGGAGCAACCCGACCCAGTACTTC

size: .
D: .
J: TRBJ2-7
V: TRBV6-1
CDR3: CASIPDNSYEQYF
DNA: TGTGCCAGCATCCCGGACAACTCCTACGAGCAGTACTTC

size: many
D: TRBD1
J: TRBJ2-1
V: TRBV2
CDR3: CASSGGTGSSYNEQFF
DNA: TGTGCCAGCAGCGGAGGGACAGGGAGCTCCTACAATGAGCAGTTCTTC

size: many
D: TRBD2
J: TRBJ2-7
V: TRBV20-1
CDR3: CSARTAGGSYEQYF
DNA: TGCAGTGCTAGGACAGCGGGAGGCTCCTACGAGCAGTACTTC

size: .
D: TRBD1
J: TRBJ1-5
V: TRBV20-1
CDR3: CSASRQGLQPQHF
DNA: TGCAGTGCTAGCAGACAGGGATTGCAGCCCCAGCATTTT

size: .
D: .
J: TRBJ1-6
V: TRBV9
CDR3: CASSGSNSPLHF
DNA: TGTGCCAGCAGCGGGAGCAATTCACCCCTCCACTTT

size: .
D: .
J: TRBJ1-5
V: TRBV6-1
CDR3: CARGLRNQPQHF
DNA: TGTGCCAGGGGATTGCGCAATCAGCCCCAGCATTTT

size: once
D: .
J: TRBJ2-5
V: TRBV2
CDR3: CASSENMGFGTQYF
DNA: TGTGCCAGCAGTGAGAATATGGGTTTTGGGACCCAGTACTTC

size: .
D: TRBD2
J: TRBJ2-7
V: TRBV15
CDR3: CATSSAASGNYEQYF
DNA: TGTGCCACCAGCAGTGCGGCTAGCGGTAACTACGAGCAGTACTTC

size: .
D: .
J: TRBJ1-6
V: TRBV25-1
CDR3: CASTKDSHPSSPLHF
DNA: TGTGCCAGCACAAAGGACAGCCACCCTAGTTCACCCCTCCACTTT

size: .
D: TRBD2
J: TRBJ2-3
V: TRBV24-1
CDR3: CATSAGAGGTQYF
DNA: TGTGCCACCTCAGCGGGAGCGGGGGGTACGCAGTATTTT